What follows is one T cell receptor beta chain and its context. Antigen unknown. V lost 4 bases to trimming and J lost 3 bases; unmatched junction nucleotides: 7. The CDR3 is 16 amino acids. CDR1 is MRHNA, CDR2 SNTAGT, per germline. The genomic DNA of each subset was split evenly across several immunoSEQ plates. Clones were read by immunoSEQ multiplex PCR, and TCRdb kept only the in-frame ones, dropping some. The repertoire holds about 2 million clones, 85% to 95% seen once, with more than 0.1% in the top ten. This entry comes from a study of shared clonotypes between healthy human individuals. Study details: Per-donor plates numbered three CD4 naive, three CD4 memory, two CD8 naive and one CD8 memory. Study conclusions and caveats: In several donors, around 5% of naive CD4 clonotypes appeared in common.

The rearrangement links TRBV6-4 to TRBJ2-1, with TRBD2 identical over 9 bases. The source material was naive CD4+ T cells sorted from blood. As to subset: CD45RA+ positively selected. The receptor was derived from a young man in good health. The CDR3 coding sequence is TGTGCCAGCAGTGTCGCGGGAGGGACTCTCTACAATGAGCAGTTCTTC. It translates to CASSVAGGTLYNEQFF.